This T cell receptor beta chain emerged from a study of response to subunit inactivated influenza vaccine. This clonotype was seen only a few times. TCRdb re-derived calls from the RT-PCR reads in MiXCR, one entry per CDR3 protein. The data contain roughly 700,000 distinct CDR3 sequences, 15% to 19% of them seen just once; the ten biggest clones take up 11%. V gave up 6 bases and J gave up 7 bases, with 10 bases separating them. Germline V gene lookup returns CDR1 WSHSY and CDR2 SAAADI. This CDR3 is 11 amino acids long. The chain employs TRBV10-2 and TRBJ2-7; D may be TRBD1 (6 bases). This receptor was obtained from a man aged 50-59 years who received an inactivated influenza vaccine. This sample comprised PBMCs from blood, obtained roughly 12 days after vaccination. In DNA form, the CDR3 reads TGCGCCAGCAGACAGGGTTGGGAGCAGTACTTC. As protein: CASRQGWEQYF.